The 29 T cell receptor beta chains reported below all come from one sample, sequenced in a study of cytomegalovirus exposure and HLA in healthy donors. A multiplex PCR was run with 60 Vbeta primers and 13 Jbeta primers. The method was immunoSEQ multiplex PCR; TCRdb's version includes in-frame clones alone and lacks a portion of them. The top ten clones hold 9.6% of a sample with about 98,000 clones, approximately 71% of them seen once. What was sequenced was PBMCs. These receptors all stem from a male donor in good health and CMV-seropositive.

The CDR3 region is CASSLLAGKTDTQYF. CDR3 nucleotides: TGTGCCAGCAGCCTCTTAGCGGGAAAGACAGATACGCAGTATTTT. The rearrangement links TRBV7-2 to TRBJ2-3; 8 bases align to TRBD2. CDR1 SGHTA and CDR2 FQGNSA come from the germline V gene. The junction had 7 bases not matched to a gene; V was cut back by 5 bases and J by 3 bases. This CDR3 has 15 amino acids. Filled out from reference TRBV7-2 and TRBJ2-3, the complete variable domain reads GAGVSQSPSNKVTEKGKDVELRCDPISGHTALYWYRQSLGQGLEFLIYFQGNSAPDKSGLPSDRFSAERTGGSVSTLTIQRTQQEDSAVYLCASSLLAGKTDTQYFGPGTRLTVL.

The CDR3 DNA follows: TGTGCCAGCAGCATCGGGACTAGCGGGTACGAGCAGTACTTC. Its protein is CASSIGTSGYEQYF. The rearrangement uses TRBV7-8 and TRBJ2-7; TRBD2 matches 12 bases. V was clipped by 5 bases and J by 4 bases; unmatched bases: 3. The CDR3 totals 14 residues. In germline, CDR1 is SGHVS, CDR2 FQNEAQ.

The chain has TRBV19 and TRBJ2-7; TRBD1 matches 7 bases. The CDR3 runs to 16 residues. Germline CDR1 is LNHDA and CDR2 is SQIVND (reference sequence). V lost 4 bases, J lost 2 bases, and 11 bases stayed unmatched. This chain's CDR3 is CASSNSHRGLAYEQYF. The DNA for the CDR3 is TGTGCCAGTAGTAACTCACACAGGGGCCTGGCCTACGAGCAGTACTTC. The complete variable domain, with remaining parts taken from reference TRBV19 and TRBJ2-7, reads DGGITQSPKYLFRKEGQNVTLSCEQNLNHDAMYWYRQDPGQGLRLIYYSQIVNDFQKGDIAEGYSVSREKKESFPLTVTSAQKNPTAFYLCASSNSHRGLAYEQYFGPGTRLTVT.

The genes are TRBV30 and TRBJ1-3; D is perhaps TRBD1 (6 bases). The CDR3 totals 13 residues. Germline-derived CDR1 and CDR2 are GTSNPN and SVGIG (reference sequence). Between the trimmed V and J ends, which lost 3 bases and 2 bases, there was a span of 8 bases. In nucleotides, the CDR3 is TGTGCCTGGAGCGCAGGGGCTGGAAACACCATATATTTT. This encodes CAWSAGAGNTIYF.

The V and J genes are TRBV2 and TRBJ2-7; 13 nucleotides agree with TRBD2. This CDR3 comprises 12 residues. CDR1 SNHLY and CDR2 FYNNEI come from the germline V gene. The ends lost 4 bases at V and 11 bases at J; junction bases unmatched: 2. The CDR3 DNA reads TGTGCCAGCAGTGGGACTAGCGGGAGTGAGTACTTC. This sequence encodes CASSGTSGSEYF.

Note on this clone: Other DNA sequences in the same sample also yield this CDR3. The chain's CDR3 is CASSQGVRYEQYF. The CDR3 DNA follows: TGTGCCAGCAGCCAGGGGGTGAGGTACGAGCAGTACTTC. This sequence joins TRBV28 and TRBJ2-7; 7 bases are shared with TRBD1. Germline V gene sequence: CDR1 MDHEN, CDR2 SYDVKM. Trimming took 6 bases from V and 4 from J; bases not matched to a gene: 6. The CDR3 spans 13 residues.

This rearrangement joins TRBV18 to TRBJ1-1; the match to TRBD1 covers 7 bases. The CDR3 length is 14 residues. Germline lookup yields CDR1 KGHSH and CDR2 LQKENI. The V segment lost 3 bases and the J segment 5 bases; nucleotides outside the gene matches: 6. In nucleotides, the CDR3 is TGTGCCAGCTCACCCTCACAGGGGACTACTGAAGCTTTCTTT. Protein product: CASSPSQGTTEAFF.

This clone appeared a single time. V usage is TRBV7-2 and J usage is TRBJ2-6, with 7 bases aligning to TRBD2. Germline assignment: CDR1 SGHTA and CDR2 FQGNSA. The CDR3 runs to 18 residues. With V trimmed by 6 bases and J by 1 base, 12 bases remained unmatched. The CDR3 nucleotides read TGTGCCAGCAGTCACGCTCTGGCGGGAGTGTCTGGGGCCAACGTCCTGACTTTC. Its protein product is CASSHALAGVSGANVLTF.

The V and J genes are TRBV18 and TRBJ2-7; weak D call: TRBD1 (6 bases). The CDR3 runs to 14 residues. The V gene's germline CDR1 is KGHSH and CDR2 LQKENI. Deletions cut 1 base from V and 3 bases from J, with 10 bases between. In DNA form, the CDR3 reads TGTGCCAGCTCACCACAGGGGGTACTCTACGAGCAGTACTTC. Protein product: CASSPQGVLYEQYF.

V gene TRBV11-2 combines with J gene TRBJ2-6; 8 nucleotides align to TRBD1. The V and J ends lost 4 bases and 2 bases, in that order; junction bases with no gene match: 4. This CDR3 has 16 amino acids. CDR1 and CDR2 from the germline V gene are SGHAT and FQNNGV. The CDR3 spells CASSSRTGPGANVLTF. The CDR3, as DNA: TGTGCCAGCAGCTCCCGGACAGGGCCTGGGGCCAACGTCCTGACTTTC.

The CDR3 region is CASSPNSGRDADTQYF. The CDR3 DNA sequence: TGCGCCAGCAGCCCAAATAGCGGGAGGGATGCAGATACGCAGTATTTT. The chain carries TRBV4-1 and TRBJ2-3; 11 nucleotides line up with TRBD2. V trimming: 4 bases; J trimming: 4 bases; junction bases outside the gene matches: 7. CDR1 MGHRA and CDR2 YSYEKL come from the germline V gene. The CDR3 consists of 16 residues.

The chain employs TRBV5-1 and TRBJ2-1; TRBD2 agrees at 13 bases. The CDR3 sequence is 16 residues long. Germline V lookup: CDR1 SGHRS, CDR2 YFSETQ. V lost 4 bases and J lost 8; bases outside the gene matches: 9. The CDR3 is CASSPGTSGTIDEQFF. CDR3 sequence (DNA): TGCGCCAGCAGCCCGGGGACTAGCGGGACGATCGATGAGCAGTTCTTC.

As concerns this clone: Other DNA sequences in the sample encode the same CDR3. The chain couples TRBV27 to TRBJ2-7; 8 positions agree with TRBD2. With 5 bases clipped from V and 2 bases from J, the junction kept 8 bases outside the gene matches. The V gene's germline CDR1 is MNHEY and CDR2 SMNVEV (reference sequence). The CDR3 totals 15 residues. CDR3 loop: CASSASGHPAYEQYF. DNA of the CDR3: TGTGCCAGCAGTGCTAGCGGGCATCCTGCCTACGAGCAGTACTTC.

Only a few counts were recorded for this clone. The chain recombines TRBV9 with TRBJ1-5; 9 positions match TRBD1. CDR3 length: 13 amino acids. V was pared by 3 bases and J by 13 bases, with 8 bases of the junction left unmatched. The germline V gene encodes CDR1 SGDLS and CDR2 YYNGEE. The chain's CDR3 is CASSAQGTGSQHF. The CDR3 bases are TGTGCCAGCAGCGCCCAGGGGACAGGGTCTCAGCATTTT.

The V and J genes are TRBV18 and TRBJ1-2; D is unresolved. CDR1 KGHSH and CDR2 LQKENI come from the germline V gene. CDR3 length: 13 residues. Trimming stripped 3 bases from V and 4 bases from J, with 9 bases between. This CDR3 is CASSPQAPYGYTF. CDR3 sequence (DNA): TGTGCCAGCTCACCTCAGGCTCCCTATGGCTACACCTTC.

The chain links TRBV7-2 to TRBJ2-3; D possibly corresponds to TRBD2 (7 bases). CDR3 length equals 15 residues. V lost 3 bases, J lost 2 bases, and 12 bases lay in between. Germline CDR1 is SGHTA and CDR2 is FQGNSA. The CDR3 DNA follows: TGTGCCAGCAGCTTCACAGCGGGACACACAGATACGCAGTATTTT. This gives the protein CASSFTAGHTDTQYF.

The V call is TRBV6-5, the J call TRBJ1-3; no clear D. There are 15 residues in the CDR3. CDR1 is MNHEY and CDR2 is SVGAGI in the germline V gene. V dropped 6 bases and J dropped 0 bases, with 12 bases sitting between them. CDR3 coding DNA: TGTGCCAGCAGCAGTAAATCACCCTCTGGAAACACCATATATTTT. Amino acid sequence: CASSSKSPSGNTIYF.

The chain links TRBV5-5 to TRBJ1-3; D gene ambiguous. The V and J ends lost 0 bases and 4 bases respectively, with 14 bases between them. The CDR3 length is 16 residues. CDR1 and CDR2 (germline): SGHKS, YYEKEE (reference sequence). CDR3 DNA: TGTGCCAGCAGCTTGGCTCGGGGTTCGGGAGGAAACACCATATATTTT. Its translation is CASSLARGSGGNTIYF.

This clone turned up a few times. The gene calls are TRBV4-3 and TRBJ2-7; D is perhaps TRBD1 (5 bases). Germline CDR1 and CDR2: LGHNA and YSLEER. This CDR3 spans 13 amino acids. With 0 bases removed from V and 3 bases from J, the gap between germline ends came to 6 bases. DNA for the CDR3: TGCGCCAGCAGCCAAGACCAGGGCTACGAGCAGTACTTC. Amino acid sequence: CASSQDQGYEQYF.

Points on this clone: The junction and the germline gene differ at one end; a read error may be behind it. The rearrangement joins TRBV7-9 to TRBJ2-2; D call uncertain. The CDR3 contains 15 residues. The germline V gene encodes CDR1 SEHNR and CDR2 FQNEAQ (reference sequence). CDR3 residues: CSSSLGSVNTGELFF. CDR3 bases: TGTTCCAGCAGCTTAGGGTCAGTGAACACCGGGGAGCTGTTTTTT.

In this sample, this clone turned up once. This chain connects TRBV27 to TRBJ2-5; 7 positions agree with TRBD2. The V segment lost 5 bases and the J segment 2 bases; nucleotides outside the gene matches: 11. The CDR3 runs 16 residues. In germline, CDR1 is MNHEY, CDR2 SMNVEV (reference sequence). CDR3 in DNA: TGTGCCAGCAGTGGGGGGAGGGACTTGACACAAGAGACCCAGTACTTC. The encoded protein is CASSGGRDLTQETQYF.

Here the CDR3 DNA reads TGCGCCAGCAGGACTAGCGGTGAAGGGGCTGAGCAGTTCTTC. It codes for CASRTSGEGAEQFF. V is TRBV10-1 and J is TRBJ2-1; 9 bases line up with TRBD2. The germline CDR1 and CDR2 sequences are WNHNN and SYGVQD (reference sequence). V lost 6 bases to trimming and J lost 9 bases; unmatched junction nucleotides: 9. The CDR3 is made up of 14 amino acids.

V is TRBV7-2 and J is TRBJ1-5, with 10 positions matching TRBD1. The junction had 9 bases not matched to a gene; V was cut back by 1 base and J by 6 bases. The CDR3 length is 17 residues. From germline, CDR1 is SGHTA and CDR2 FQGNSA. CDR3: CASSLVGGTGVGQPQHF. In DNA form, the CDR3 reads TGTGCCAGCAGCTTAGTCGGGGGGACAGGGGTGGGTCAGCCCCAGCATTTT.

The chain combines TRBV5-6 with TRBJ1-4; 8 bases are shared with TRBD1. CDR1 is SGHDT and CDR2 is YYEEEE in the germline V gene. There are 15 residues in the CDR3. J lost 10 bases, V lost 0 bases, and 8 bases had no gene match. The CDR3 loop reads CASSLAGAGGVKLFF. CDR3 nucleotide sequence: TGTGCCAGCAGCTTGGCCGGAGCAGGGGGCGTAAAACTGTTTTTT.

The table lists this clone with a count of one. The rearrangement links TRBV27 to TRBJ2-7; TRBD1 matches 8 bases. This CDR3 is 14 amino acids long. V lost 7 bases and J lost 7; bases outside the gene matches: 12. Germline V lookup: CDR1 MNHEY, CDR2 SMNVEV (reference sequence). DNA of the CDR3: TGTGCCAGCACCCCAGGGCAGGGGGCTCGGGAGCAGTACTTC. Its protein product is CASTPGQGAREQYF.

V gene TRBV11-1 combines with J gene TRBJ2-1, with a tentative D call TRBD2 (5 bases). Trimming left V 5 bases short and J 0 bases short, with 11 bases between. Germline CDR1 reads SGHAT; CDR2 reads FQDESV (reference sequence). This CDR3 spans 15 amino acids. The CDR3 bases are TGTGCCAGCAGCCGCCGGGATTACTCCTACAATGAGCAGTTCTTC. This sequence encodes CASSRRDYSYNEQFF.

The chain employs TRBV4-1 and TRBJ2-1; unclear D gene. V was trimmed by 5 bases and J by 10 bases, leaving 12 bases between them. Germline V CDR1 and CDR2: MGHRA, YSYEKL. This CDR3 comprises 12 residues. CDR3 residues: CASSSPSGEQFF. The CDR3 DNA follows: TGCGCCAGCAGCAGTCCGTCAGGAGAGCAGTTCTTC.

The genes are TRBV6-5 and TRBJ2-7; no firm D call. The CDR3 extends over 15 amino acids. CDR1 MNHEY and CDR2 SVGAGI come from the germline V gene. With 2 bases removed from V and 0 bases from J, the gap between germline ends came to 11 bases. The CDR3 DNA reads as TGTGCCAGCAGTTACGGGCCTTTCAGCTCCTACGAGCAGTACTTC. The encoded protein is CASSYGPFSSYEQYF.

The chain links TRBV28 to TRBJ1-6; 7 nucleotides agree with TRBD1. The V gene's germline CDR1 is MDHEN and CDR2 SYDVKM. The CDR3 length is 15 residues. Germline trimming cut 3 bases from V and 9 bases from J; bases unmatched to any gene: 8. The DNA of the CDR3 is TGTGCCAGCAGTTTGCCGGGACAGAAAGCTTCACCCCTCCACTTT. Translated: CASSLPGQKASPLHF.